This TCR beta chain was observed in a study of cytomegalovirus exposure and HLA in healthy donors. Study context: A prior analysis found some 110 million unique TCR beta sequences from 170 million or so T cells. Most donors, 80% to 90% of approximately 400 genotyped, fell in the Caucasian-associated ancestry cluster.

General study points: Listed as cytomegalovirus-associated were 150 to 200 TCR beta chains.

Unmatched junction bases numbered 7, after V lost 7 bases and J lost 4 bases. CDR3 length: 14 amino acids. CDR1 SQVTM and CDR2 ANQGSEA come from the germline V gene. PCR amplification relied on 60 Vbeta primers (plus 13 Jbeta primers). Original processing methods: Later, tens of millions of unique TCR beta chains were counted in an analysis, and about 10 million of them were shared. Data came from immunoSEQ multiplex PCR; TCRdb stores just in-frame clones and leaves some out. The DNA gave D and trimming, while V, J and clone size come from that table. The table lists some 150,000 clones, roughly 80% of them singletons. Concerning this clone itself: Its antigen is still unknown.

The gene calls are TRBV29-1 and TRBJ2-1; 10 bases are a match to TRBD2. This clonotype was obtained from a woman in her forties in good health and CMV-seropositive. Input material: PBMCs. CDR3 coding DNA: TGCAGCGCCCTCGGGACTAGCGTTTACAATGAGCAGTTCTTC. Translated, it gives CSALGTSVYNEQFF.